This T cell receptor (beta chain) was obtained from a study of shared clonotypes between healthy human individuals. Study-wide points: Naive subsets tended to show greater estimated richness than memory subsets.

The CDR3 consists of 13 residues. The germline V gene encodes CDR1 SGHRS and CDR2 YFSETQ. V was clipped by 2 bases and J by 8 bases; unmatched bases: 1. CD4+ cell separation produced CD45RA+ naive and CD45RA-negative memory subsets. On this clone itself: Its specificity is not known.

Generated by immunoSEQ multiplex PCR, the TCRdb table keeps only in-frame clones and is missing some. The table lists roughly 530,000 clones, 95% to 97% of them singletons. This clonotype was obtained from a woman in her 30s in good health. J is TRBJ1-6 and V is TRBV5-1; 7 bases fit TRBD1. Specimen: naive CD4+ T cells sorted from blood. The subset is: CD45RA+ positively selected. CDR3 nucleotide sequence: TGCGCCAGCAGCTTTGACAGGGATTCACCCCTCCACTTT. It encodes CASSFDRDSPLHF.